The 4 T cell receptor beta chains reported below all come from one sample, sequenced in a study of vaccination effects on CD4 cells after COVID-19. Generated by immunoSEQ multiplex PCR, the TCRdb table keeps only in-frame clones and is missing some. This sample has about 72,000 clones; 81% occur once, and the top ten carry 1.2%. Before sequencing, viral peptide pools were used by the ViraFEST assay to expand antigen-specific CD4+ T cells. The culture ran for around nine days before CD4+ T cells were isolated. The vaccine given was either BNT162b2 or mRNA-1273, in two doses. Which antigens these TCRs recognize remains unknown. The specimen comprised CD4+ T cells from PBMCs cultured with HCoV-229E spike peptides, sampled after COVID-19 vaccination. Every receptor here comes from a human donor who received a COVID-19 vaccine.

J is TRBJ1-3 and V is TRBV4-1; tentatively, D is TRBD1 (6 bases). Trimming shortened V by 0 bases and J by 2 bases, and 8 bases separated the two germline ends. The CDR3 length is 15 residues. Germline V CDR1 and CDR2: MGHRA, YSYEKL. CDR3 DNA sequence: TGCGCCAGCAGCCAAGACGAGGGGGCTGGAAACACCATATATTTT. It codes for CASSQDEGAGNTIYF.

The chain has TRBV5-1 and TRBJ1-4; 10 bases map to TRBD1. V trimming: 3 bases; J trimming: 6 bases; junction bases outside the gene matches: 8. The germline V gene has CDR1 SGHRS and CDR2 YFSETQ. The CDR3 extends over 16 amino acids. CDR3 nucleotides: TGCGCCAGCAGCTGGGGGACAGGGGCGAATCATGAAAAACTGTTTTTT. Its translation is CASSWGTGANHEKLFF.

The chain joins TRBV19 to TRBJ1-2, with D perhaps matching TRBD1 (5 bases). CDR1 LNHDA and CDR2 SQIVND come from the germline V gene (reference sequence). V lost 1 base and J lost 3, with 18 bases in between. The CDR3 has 17 amino acids. The CDR3 reads CASSIGHYLGGDYGYTF. The CDR3 DNA is TGTGCCAGTAGTATAGGCCATTACCTCGGGGGGGACTATGGCTACACCTTC.

V gene TRBV24-1 combines with J gene TRBJ1-2, with 12 bases fitting TRBD1. V trimming: 9 bases; J trimming: 2 bases; junction bases outside the gene matches: 9. The CDR3 length is 16 residues. Germline CDR1 and CDR2: KGHDR and SFDVKD. CDR3 nucleotides: TGTGCCACCTCGAACCGGGACAGGGGGCAGAACTATGGCTACACCTTC. This gives the protein CATSNRDRGQNYGYTF.